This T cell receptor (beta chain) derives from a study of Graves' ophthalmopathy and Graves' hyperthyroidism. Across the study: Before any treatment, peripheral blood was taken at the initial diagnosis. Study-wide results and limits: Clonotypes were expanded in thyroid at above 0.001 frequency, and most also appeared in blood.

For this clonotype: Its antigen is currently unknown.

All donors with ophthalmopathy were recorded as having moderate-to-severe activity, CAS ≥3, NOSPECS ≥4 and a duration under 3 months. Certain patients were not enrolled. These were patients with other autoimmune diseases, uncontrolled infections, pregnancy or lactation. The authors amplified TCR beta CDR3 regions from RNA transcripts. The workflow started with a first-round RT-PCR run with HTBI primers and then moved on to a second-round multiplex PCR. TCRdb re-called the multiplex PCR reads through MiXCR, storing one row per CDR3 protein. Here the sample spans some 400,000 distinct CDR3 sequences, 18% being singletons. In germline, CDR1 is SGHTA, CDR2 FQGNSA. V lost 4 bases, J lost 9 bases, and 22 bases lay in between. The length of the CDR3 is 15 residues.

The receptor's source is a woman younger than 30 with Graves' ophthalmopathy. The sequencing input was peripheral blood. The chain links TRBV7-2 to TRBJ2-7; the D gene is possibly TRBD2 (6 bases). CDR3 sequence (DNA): TGTGCCAGCAGCTCCACGGGACTCCCCTCCTCTCGGCAGTACTTC. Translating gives CASSSTGLPSSRQYF.